Listed below are T cell receptor beta chains from one sample, sequenced in a study of blood T cell repertoires in COVID-19. Clones were sequenced by immunoSEQ multiplex PCR, and TCRdb holds only the in-frame ones, with some missing. The data show more than 45,000 clones, with 87% seen just once and around 15% held by the top ten. Specimen: peripheral blood. The receptors were sampled from a human donor with active COVID-19. The donor label of this sample is uncertain. Each CDR3 is given with its conserved first and last residue. A D gene is named only where the DNA matches it firmly. Clone size is given for some rows only: seen once, a few or many times, or a class if the clone is expanded.

abundance	j_gene	d_gene	v_gene	CDR3nt	CDR3aa
NA	TRBJ2-3	TRBD1	TRBV19	TGTGCCAGTAGTTCCCAGGACAGGGGAACAGATACGCAGTATTTT	CASSSQDRGTDTQYF
NA	TRBJ1-2	TRBD1	TRBV5-5	TGTGCCAGCAGCAGTAGCGGACAGGGGCGGTATGGCTACACCTTC	CASSSSGQGRYGYTF
NA	TRBJ2-2	TRBD2	TRBV7-8	TGTGCCAGCAGCTTGGCCCTAGCGGACTGGAACACCGGGGAGCTGTTTTTT	CASSLALADWNTGELFF
NA	TRBJ1-6	NA	TRBV6-5	TGTGCCAGCAGTTGGGAGAAAAGTTCACCCCTCCACTTT	CASSWEKSSPLHF
few	TRBJ1-1	NA	TRBV6-2/TRBV6-3	TGTGCCAGCAGTCCCAACATGAACACTGAAGCTTTCTTT	CASSPNMNTEAFF
NA	TRBJ2-2	NA	TRBV14	TGTGCCAGCAGCCAATACAGGGTCTCCGGGGAGCTGTTTTTT	CASSQYRVSGELFF
NA	TRBJ2-6	NA	TRBV5-1	TGCGCCAGCAGGTCCCAATTCTCTGGGGCCAACGTCCTGACTTTC	CASRSQFSGANVLTF
once	TRBJ2-4	NA	TRBV5-6	TGTGCCAGCAGCTTCAGGGCGCTAGCCAAAAACATTCAGTACTTC	CASSFRALAKNIQYF
NA	TRBJ1-4	NA	TRBV27	TGTGCCAGCAGTTCCTCCCGGTTGGTAACTAATGAAAAACTGTTTTTT	CASSSSRLVTNEKLFF
NA	TRBJ1-4	NA	TRBV4-1	TGCGCCAGCAGCCATCCTAGTTTGATCGGTAATGAAAAACTGTTTTTT	CASSHPSLIGNEKLFF
NA	TRBJ2-5	NA	TRBV2	TGTGCCAGCATCGTCGGTCGTCTCCAAGAGACCCAGTACTTC	CASIVGRLQETQYF